The 21 T cell receptor beta chains below all came from one sample that was sequenced in a study of ipilimumab plus nivolumab after autologous stem cell transplantation. TCRdb's table, derived via immunoSEQ multiplex PCR, lists solely in-frame clones and lacks some. The repertoire holds 37,000 or so clones, with 90% to 95% as singletons. The sequences come from PBMCs, collected in a trial of ipilimumab plus nivolumab as post-transplant consolidation. The receptors here all came from a male donor with multiple myeloma.

The rearrangement uses TRBV13 and TRBJ2-3; D is perhaps TRBD2 (5 bases). This CDR3 region has 15 residues. Germline V gene data show CDR1 as PRHDT and CDR2 as FYEKMQ (reference sequence). The V end was cut by 6 bases, the J end by 1 base, with 14 bases between. The CDR3 here is CASSFRRDGTDTQYF. The CDR3 DNA reads as TGTGCCAGCAGTTTTAGACGGGATGGCACAGATACGCAGTATTTT.

The rearrangement links TRBV19 to TRBJ1-1, with no clear D. V was clipped by 1 base and J by 2 bases, with 11 bases between them. This CDR3 comprises 15 residues. Germline assignment: CDR1 LNHDA and CDR2 SQIVND (reference sequence). CDR3 residues: CASSIGAGDNTEAFF. The DNA of the CDR3 is TGTGCCAGTAGTATAGGCGCAGGCGACAACACTGAAGCTTTCTTT.

CDR3 bases: TGTGCCAGCAGTTGGCTACCGGGGCCCTCCTACGAGCAGTACTTC. As protein: CASSWLPGPSYEQYF. The V gene is TRBV27, the J gene TRBJ2-7; TRBD1 or TRBD2 may be the D gene (5 bases each). Germline V gives CDR1 MNHEY, CDR2 SMNVEV (reference sequence). The CDR3 contains 15 residues. The V and J ends lost 4 bases and 0 bases respectively, with 13 bases between them.

This CDR3 reads CASSLRGSGTDTQYF. The CDR3 DNA follows: TGTGCCAGCAGTCTCAGGGGATCTGGCACAGATACGCAGTATTTT. The chain joins TRBV6-1 to TRBJ2-3; a possible D gene is TRBD1 (6 bases). V dropped 5 bases and J dropped 1 base, with 13 bases sitting between them. The CDR3 is 15 residues long. Germline V gives CDR1 MNHNS, CDR2 SASEGT.

The gene calls are TRBV6-5 and TRBJ2-1, with a tentative D call TRBD1 (6 bases). The CDR3 contains 12 residues. V was pared by 5 bases and J by 6 bases, with 8 bases between. Germline lookup yields CDR1 MNHEY and CDR2 SVGAGI. The CDR3, as DNA: TGTGCCAGCAGTAGGGACACCAATGAGCAGTTCTTC. As protein: CASSRDTNEQFF.

V is TRBV2 and J is TRBJ2-5, with 8 bases fitting TRBD1. Germline values: CDR1 SNHLY, CDR2 FYNNEI. There are 13 residues in the CDR3. V lost 6 bases to trimming and J lost 2 bases; unmatched junction nucleotides: 2. This chain's CDR3 is CASRDRVQETQYF. CDR3 DNA sequence: TGTGCCAGCAGGGACAGGGTTCAAGAGACCCAGTACTTC.

This clone was observed a single time. The gene calls are TRBV6-5 and TRBJ2-1; tentative D call: TRBD2 (6 bases). The CDR3 covers 15 residues. Trimming cost V 0 bases and J 8 bases, with 14 bases left between them. Germline assignment: CDR1 MNHEY and CDR2 SVGAGI. The DNA of the CDR3 is TGTGCCAGCAGTTACTCTACTAGCCGCAATGATGAGCAGTTCTTC. This codes for CASSYSTSRNDEQFF.

This clone was counted a single time. CDR3 amino acids: CAISEYVVQGGYTF. The CDR3 nucleotides read TGTGCCATCAGTGAATATGTGGTTCAGGGTGGCTACACCTTC. V is TRBV10-3 and J is TRBJ1-2, with a tentative D call TRBD1 (5 bases). V was pared by 3 bases and J by 7 bases, with 15 bases between. This CDR3 is built from 14 residues. In germline, CDR1 is ENHRY, CDR2 SYGVKD.

The J gene is TRBJ2-7, the V gene TRBV10-3, with D possibly being TRBD1 (6 bases). Germline values: CDR1 ENHRY, CDR2 SYGVKD. This CDR3 contains 13 residues. Trimming took off 2 bases at V and 4 bases at J, with 9 bases between the two ends. In DNA, the CDR3 is TGTGCCATCAGTGAGGAGGGGGTTTACGAGCAGTACTTC. Protein: CAISEEGVYEQYF.

The genes are TRBV7-8 and TRBJ2-1; D may be TRBD1 or TRBD2 (6 bases each). This CDR3 has 18 residues. V lost 4 bases and J lost 2, with 21 bases in between. Germline V gene sequence: CDR1 SGHVS, CDR2 FQNEAQ. As DNA, the CDR3 is TGTGCCAGCAGCTCCCAAAAGAGGGGGGAGTTTACCTACAATGAGCAGTTCTTC. It yields the protein CASSSQKRGEFTYNEQFF.

V gene TRBV7-2 combines with J gene TRBJ2-5; D may be TRBD2 (6 bases). Germline V gene lookup returns CDR1 SGHTA and CDR2 FQGNSA. The CDR3 sequence is 14 residues long. V was cut by 5 bases and J by 4 bases, with 14 bases left in between. The CDR3 nucleotides are TGTGCCAGCAGCCTCAAAGCGGGCCGAGAGACCCAGTACTTC. Its translation is CASSLKAGRETQYF.

This chain links TRBV4-1 with TRBJ1-4; D uncertain. The V and J ends lost 1 base and 3 bases respectively, with 9 bases between them. Germline V gene sequence: CDR1 MGHRA, CDR2 YSYEKL. The CDR3 is 15 amino acids. The CDR3 DNA is TGCGCCAGCAGCCAAGTTATACAGCCTAATGAAAAACTGTTTTTT. Translation gives CASSQVIQPNEKLFF.

This clone has only one observation. The rearrangement uses TRBV13 and TRBJ1-1, with 8 bases that match TRBD1. J lost 0 bases, V lost 0 bases, and 6 bases had no gene match. This CDR3 comprises 17 residues. CDR1 is PRHDT and CDR2 is FYEKMQ in the germline V gene (reference sequence). The CDR3 DNA sequence: TGTGCCAGCAGCTTAGGCCCCGGACAGGGAATGAACACTGAAGCTTTCTTT. It encodes CASSLGPGQGMNTEAFF.

V and J are TRBV6-1 and TRBJ2-1, with 9 bases that match TRBD2. The CDR3 extends over 15 amino acids. Germline V gives CDR1 MNHNS, CDR2 SASEGT. The junction had 4 bases not matched to a gene; V was cut back by 6 bases and J by 1 base. CDR3 nucleotides: TGTGCCAGCAGAAGCGGGGGGCCGTCCTACAATGAGCAGTTCTTC. Its protein product is CASRSGGPSYNEQFF.

The sample holds one count of this clone. This rearrangement joins TRBV14 to TRBJ2-1; 11 nucleotides align to TRBD2. V dropped 1 base and J dropped 9; count of bases not matched to a gene: 8. The CDR3 is 16 amino acids. Germline V gene lookup returns CDR1 SGHDN and CDR2 FVKESK. The CDR3 reads CASSQGFSGGASEQFF. The CDR3 nucleotides are TGTGCCAGCAGCCAAGGCTTTAGCGGGGGGGCCAGTGAGCAGTTCTTC.

This chain uses TRBV5-5 with TRBJ2-7, with D possibly TRBD2 on 5 matching bases. The CDR3 covers 14 residues. The V end lost 2 bases, the J end lost 1 base, and 10 bases lay between the germline ends. Germline CDR1 and CDR2: SGHKS and YYEKEE (reference sequence). The CDR3 is CASSFWGESYEQYF. CDR3 in DNA: TGTGCCAGCAGCTTCTGGGGAGAGTCCTACGAGCAGTACTTC. The whole variable domain, filled in from reference TRBV5-5 and TRBJ2-7, reads DAGVTQSPTHLIKTRGQQVTLRCSPISGHKSVSWYQQVLGQGPQFIFQYYEKEERGRGNFPDRFSARQFPNYSSELNVNALLLGDSALYLCASSFWGESYEQYFGPGTRLTVT.

The chain is built from TRBV7-9 and TRBJ2-2; 8 nucleotides align to TRBD1. The germline V gene has CDR1 SEHNR and CDR2 FQNEAQ (reference sequence). The CDR3 has 15 amino acids. J lost 6 bases, V lost 3 bases, and 6 bases had no gene match. Here the CDR3 reads CASSFDMDRAGELFF. CDR3 sequence (DNA): TGTGCCAGCAGCTTCGATATGGACAGGGCCGGGGAGCTGTTTTTT.

This chain links TRBV6-5 with TRBJ1-4; D might be TRBD1 (5 bases). Trimming pared 2 bases from V and 7 bases from J, leaving 11 bases between. This CDR3 contains 14 residues. Per germline, CDR1 MNHEY and CDR2 SVGAGI. This CDR3 reads CASSYRGGGEKLFF. DNA of the CDR3: TGTGCCAGCAGTTACCGGGGGGGAGGTGAAAAACTGTTTTTT.

V gene TRBV5-6 combines with J gene TRBJ1-5; unclear D gene. The CDR3 is made up of 16 amino acids. The V and J ends lost 0 bases and 4 bases respectively, with 14 bases between them. CDR1 SGHDT and CDR2 YYEEEE come from the germline V gene. Written as DNA, the CDR3 is TGTGCCAGCAGCTTGGGCGTGGCAGGATGGAATCAGCCCCAGCATTTT. Translated, it gives CASSLGVAGWNQPQHF.

The gene calls are TRBV7-2 and TRBJ2-7, with D uncertain. Trimming left V 4 bases short and J 6 bases short, with 13 bases between. The germline CDR1 and CDR2 sequences are SGHTA and FQGNSA. The CDR3 has 13 amino acids. In nucleotides, the CDR3 is TGTGCCAGCAGCTCCCCGCTCGTTTTCGAGCAGTACTTC. Amino acids: CASSSPLVFEQYF. The whole variable domain, remainder taken from reference TRBV7-2 and TRBJ2-7, is GAGVSQSPSNKVTEKGKDVELRCDPISGHTALYWYRQSLGQGLEFLIYFQGNSAPDKSGLPSDRFSAERTGGSVSTLTIQRTQQEDSAVYLCASSSPLVFEQYFGPGTRLTVT.

The chain combines TRBV6-5 with TRBJ1-1; possibly TRBD1 for D (6 bases). Trimming shortened V by 5 bases and J by 0 bases, and 10 bases separated the two germline ends. This CDR3 has 14 amino acids. Germline-derived CDR1 and CDR2 are MNHEY and SVGAGI. The CDR3 loop is CASSRTVMNTEAFF. CDR3 DNA sequence: TGTGCCAGCAGTCGGACAGTAATGAACACTGAAGCTTTCTTT.